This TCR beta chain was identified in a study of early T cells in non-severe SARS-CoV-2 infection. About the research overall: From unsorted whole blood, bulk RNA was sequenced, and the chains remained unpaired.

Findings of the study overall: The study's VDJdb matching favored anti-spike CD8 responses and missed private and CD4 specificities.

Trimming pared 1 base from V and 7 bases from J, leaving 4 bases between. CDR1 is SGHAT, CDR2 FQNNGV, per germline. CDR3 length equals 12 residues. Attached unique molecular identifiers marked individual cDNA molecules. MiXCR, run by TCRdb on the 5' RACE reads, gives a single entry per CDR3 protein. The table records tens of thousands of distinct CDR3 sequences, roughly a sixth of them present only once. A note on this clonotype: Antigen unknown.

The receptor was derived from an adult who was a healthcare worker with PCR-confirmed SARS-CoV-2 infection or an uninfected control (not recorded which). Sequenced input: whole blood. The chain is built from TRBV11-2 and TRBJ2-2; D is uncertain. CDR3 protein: CASSLVNGELFF. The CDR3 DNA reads TGTGCCAGCAGCTTAGTGAACGGGGAGCTGTTTTTT.